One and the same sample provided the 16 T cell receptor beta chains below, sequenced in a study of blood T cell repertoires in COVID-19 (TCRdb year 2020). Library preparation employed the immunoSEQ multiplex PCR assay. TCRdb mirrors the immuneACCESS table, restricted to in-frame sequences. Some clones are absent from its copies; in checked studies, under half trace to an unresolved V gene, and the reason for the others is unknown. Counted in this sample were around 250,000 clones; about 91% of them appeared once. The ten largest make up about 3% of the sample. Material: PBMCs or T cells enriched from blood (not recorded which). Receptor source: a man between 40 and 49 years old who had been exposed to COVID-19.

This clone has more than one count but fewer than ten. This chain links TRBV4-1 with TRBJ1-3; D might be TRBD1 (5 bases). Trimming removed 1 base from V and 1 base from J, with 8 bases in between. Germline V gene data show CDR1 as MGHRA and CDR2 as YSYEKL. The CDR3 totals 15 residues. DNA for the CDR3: TGCGCCAGCAGCCAAGTGCCAGGGTCTGGAAACACCATATATTTT. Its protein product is CASSQVPGSGNTIYF.

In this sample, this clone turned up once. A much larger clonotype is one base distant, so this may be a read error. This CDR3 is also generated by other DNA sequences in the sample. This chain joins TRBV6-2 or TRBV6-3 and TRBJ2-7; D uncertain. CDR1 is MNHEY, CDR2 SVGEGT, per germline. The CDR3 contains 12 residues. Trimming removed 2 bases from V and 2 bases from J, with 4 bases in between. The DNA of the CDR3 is TGTGCCAGCAGTTACCTTACCTACGAGCAGTACTTC. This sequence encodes CASSYLTYEQYF.

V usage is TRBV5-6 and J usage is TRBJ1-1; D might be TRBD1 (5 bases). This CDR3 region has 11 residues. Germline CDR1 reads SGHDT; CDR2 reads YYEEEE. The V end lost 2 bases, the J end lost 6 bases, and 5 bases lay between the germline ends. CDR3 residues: CASSLGAEAFF. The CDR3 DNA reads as TGTGCCAGCAGCTTAGGGGCTGAAGCTTTCTTT.

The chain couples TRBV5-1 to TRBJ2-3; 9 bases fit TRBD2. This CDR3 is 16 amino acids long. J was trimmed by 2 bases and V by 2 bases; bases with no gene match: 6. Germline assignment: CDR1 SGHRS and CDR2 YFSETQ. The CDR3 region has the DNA TGCGCCAGCAGCTTTAGCGGGGGACTTAACACAGATACGCAGTATTTT. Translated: CASSFSGGLNTDTQYF.

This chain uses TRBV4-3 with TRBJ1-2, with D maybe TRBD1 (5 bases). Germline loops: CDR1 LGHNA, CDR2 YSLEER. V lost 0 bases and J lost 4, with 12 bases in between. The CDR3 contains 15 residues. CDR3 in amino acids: CASSQEGRGGYGYTF. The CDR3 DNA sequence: TGCGCCAGCAGCCAAGAGGGGCGCGGGGGCTATGGCTACACCTTC.

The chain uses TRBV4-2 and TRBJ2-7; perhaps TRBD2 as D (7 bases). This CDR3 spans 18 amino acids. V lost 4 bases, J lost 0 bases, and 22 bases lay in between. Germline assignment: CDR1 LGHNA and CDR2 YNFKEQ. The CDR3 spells CASSLPGGRGTSSYEQYF. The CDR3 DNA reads TGTGCCAGCAGCCTACCGGGTGGGAGGGGGACGAGCTCCTACGAGCAGTACTTC.

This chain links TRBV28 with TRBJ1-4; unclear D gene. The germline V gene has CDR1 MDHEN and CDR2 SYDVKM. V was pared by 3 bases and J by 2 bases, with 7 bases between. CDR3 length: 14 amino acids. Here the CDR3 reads CASSFGQTNEKLFF. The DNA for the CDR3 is TGTGCCAGCAGTTTTGGGCAGACTAATGAAAAACTGTTTTTT.

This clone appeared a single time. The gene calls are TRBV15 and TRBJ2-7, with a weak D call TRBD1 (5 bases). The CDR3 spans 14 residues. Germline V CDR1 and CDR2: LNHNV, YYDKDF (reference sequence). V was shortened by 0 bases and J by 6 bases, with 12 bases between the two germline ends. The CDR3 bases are TGTGCCACCAGCAGAGATCACAGGTCCGCCGAGCAGTACTTC. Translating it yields CATSRDHRSAEQYF.

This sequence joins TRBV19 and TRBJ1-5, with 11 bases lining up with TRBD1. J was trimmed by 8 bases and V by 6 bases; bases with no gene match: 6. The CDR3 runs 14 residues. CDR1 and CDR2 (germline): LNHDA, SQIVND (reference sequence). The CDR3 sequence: CASSRDRGGEPQHF. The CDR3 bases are TGTGCCAGTAGCCGGGACAGGGGGGGGGAGCCCCAGCATTTT.

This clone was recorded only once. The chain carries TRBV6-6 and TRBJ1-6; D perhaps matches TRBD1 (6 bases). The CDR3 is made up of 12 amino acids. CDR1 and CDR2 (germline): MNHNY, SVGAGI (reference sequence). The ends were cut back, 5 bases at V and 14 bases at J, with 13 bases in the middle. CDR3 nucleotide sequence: TGTGCCAGCAGTCAACCACAGGGTTCCCTCCACTTT. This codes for CASSQPQGSLHF.

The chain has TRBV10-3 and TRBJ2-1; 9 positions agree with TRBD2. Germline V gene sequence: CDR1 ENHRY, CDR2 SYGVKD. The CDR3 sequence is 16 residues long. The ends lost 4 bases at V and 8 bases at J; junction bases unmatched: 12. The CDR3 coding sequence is TGTGCCATCAGTGTAATGACCGGGACTAGCATCGATGAGCAGTTCTTC. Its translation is CAISVMTGTSIDEQFF.

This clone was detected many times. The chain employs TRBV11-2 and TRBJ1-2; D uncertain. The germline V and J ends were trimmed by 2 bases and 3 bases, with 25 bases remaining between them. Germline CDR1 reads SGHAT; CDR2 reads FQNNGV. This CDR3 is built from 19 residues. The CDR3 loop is CASSLNRGVWRGRHYGYTF. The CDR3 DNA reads TGTGCCAGCAGCTTAAATCGTGGGGTCTGGCGGGGAAGGCACTATGGCTACACCTTC.

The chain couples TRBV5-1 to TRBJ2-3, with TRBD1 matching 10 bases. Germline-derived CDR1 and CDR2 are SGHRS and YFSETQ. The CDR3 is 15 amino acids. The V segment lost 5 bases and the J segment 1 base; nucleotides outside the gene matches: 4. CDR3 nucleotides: TGCGCCAGCAGTTCCGGACAGGGGGGCACAGATACGCAGTATTTT. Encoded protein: CASSSGQGGTDTQYF.

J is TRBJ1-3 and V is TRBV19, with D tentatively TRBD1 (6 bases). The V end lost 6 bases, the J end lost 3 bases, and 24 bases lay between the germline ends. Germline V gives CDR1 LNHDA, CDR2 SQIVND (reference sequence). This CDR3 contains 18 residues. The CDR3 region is CASRATGTNLFFGNTIYF. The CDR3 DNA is TGTGCCAGTAGAGCAACCGGGACAAATCTCTTCTTTGGAAACACCATATATTTT. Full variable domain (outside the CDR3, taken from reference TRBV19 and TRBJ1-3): DGGITQSPKYLFRKEGQNVTLSCEQNLNHDAMYWYRQDPGQGLRLIYYSQIVNDFQKGDIAEGYSVSREKKESFPLTVTSAQKNPTAFYLCASRATGTNLFFGNTIYFGEGSWLTVV.

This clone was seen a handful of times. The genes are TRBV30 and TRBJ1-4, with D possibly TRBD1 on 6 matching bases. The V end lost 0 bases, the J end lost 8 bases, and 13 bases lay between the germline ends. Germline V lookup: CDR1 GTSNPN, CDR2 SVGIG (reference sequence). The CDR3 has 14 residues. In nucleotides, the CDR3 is TGTGCCTGGAGTGTAAACAGGGTGGGGGAAAAACTGTTTTTT. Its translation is CAWSVNRVGEKLFF. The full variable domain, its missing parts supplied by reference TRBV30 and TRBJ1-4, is SQTIHQWPATLVQPVGSPLSLECTVEGTSNPNLYWYRQAAGRGLQLLFYSVGIGQISSEVPQNLSASRPQDRQFILSSKKLLLSDSGFYLCAWSVNRVGEKLFFGSGTQLSVL.

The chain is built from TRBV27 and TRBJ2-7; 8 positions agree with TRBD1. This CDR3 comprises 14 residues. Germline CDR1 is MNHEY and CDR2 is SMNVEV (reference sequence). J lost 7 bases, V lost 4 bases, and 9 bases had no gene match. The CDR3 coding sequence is TGTGCCAGCAGTTCCTTCAGGGGGCGCAGGGAGCAGTACTTC. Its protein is CASSSFRGRREQYF.